A single sample gave rise to the 32 T cell receptor beta chains below, sequenced in a study of technical replicates of blood from a handful of donors. Sequencing used immunoSEQ multiplex PCR; TCRdb keeps in-frame clones, though not all of them. This sample yields roughly 61,000 clones, of which 97% are seen a single time; around 0.19% belongs to the top ten. Source material: T cells isolated from PBMCs. The receptor source for this set is a human donor in good health.

This clone was recorded only once. The V gene is TRBV6-5, the J gene TRBJ2-1; 7 nucleotides agree with TRBD1. The length of the CDR3 is 15 residues. Trimming at V came to 5 bases and at J to 7 bases, leaving 11 bases not matched to a gene. Germline V CDR1 and CDR2: MNHEY, SVGAGI. The CDR3 loop is CASSPHRGSRNEQFF. CDR3 DNA sequence: TGTGCCAGCAGTCCACACAGGGGTAGTAGGAATGAGCAGTTCTTC.

This rearrangement joins TRBV7-9 to TRBJ2-7, with 13 bases lining up with TRBD2. Trimming cost V 4 bases and J 3 bases; bases outside gene matches: 15. The V gene's germline CDR1 is SEHNR and CDR2 FQNEAQ (reference sequence). The CDR3 runs to 19 residues. CDR3 sequence reads: CASSSDWTSGSLVFYEQYF. The CDR3 region has the DNA TGTGCCAGCAGCTCGGACTGGACTAGCGGGAGTCTCGTCTTCTACGAGCAGTACTTC.

The table lists this clone with a count of one. V is TRBV2 and J is TRBJ2-3; a possible D gene is TRBD2 (6 bases). Germline CDR1 and CDR2: SNHLY and FYNNEI. CDR3 length equals 15 residues. Between the trimmed V and J ends, which lost 6 bases and 2 bases, there was a span of 15 bases. CDR3 DNA: TGTGCCAGCAGCACTACGGGACTCACCACAGATACGCAGTATTTT. This encodes CASSTTGLTTDTQYF.

The J gene is TRBJ2-7, the V gene TRBV28; possible D gene TRBD2, 5 bases. The V gene lost 7 bases and the J gene lost 4 bases, with 14 bases spanning the gap. CDR1 is MDHEN and CDR2 is SYDVKM in the germline V gene. The CDR3 is made up of 13 amino acids. The CDR3 protein is CASTPGNLYEQYF. The CDR3, as DNA: TGTGCCAGCACTCCGGGGAACTTATACGAGCAGTACTTC.

This clone occurred once. The chain is built from TRBV15 and TRBJ2-3, with TRBD2 identical over 10 bases. The germline gives CDR1 LNHNV, CDR2 YYDKDF (reference sequence). V was clipped by 0 bases and J by 1 base; unmatched bases: 1. This CDR3 comprises 16 residues. The CDR3: CATSRDLAGGTDTQYF. CDR3 DNA: TGTGCCACCAGCAGAGATCTAGCGGGAGGCACAGATACGCAGTATTTT.

The rearrangement links TRBV2 to TRBJ2-7; tentatively, D is TRBD1 (6 bases). Looked up from germline, CDR1 is SNHLY and CDR2 is FYNNEI. This CDR3 comprises 14 residues. V lost 9 bases and J 0 bases, leaving 15 bases between the germline ends. The CDR3 DNA follows: TGTGCCAGTAACAGGGACCTCAGCTCCTACGAGCAGTACTTC. Protein: CASNRDLSSYEQYF.

This chain joins TRBV7-9 and TRBJ1-5; no firm D call. Trimming took off 6 bases at V and 1 base at J, with 10 bases between the two ends. This CDR3 has 14 residues. Germline CDR1 is SEHNR and CDR2 is FQNEAQ (reference sequence). CDR3 bases: TGTGCCAGCAGTTTGGCGGGGAGCAATCAGCCCCAGCATTTT. It is translated as CASSLAGSNQPQHF.

J is TRBJ2-3 and V is TRBV29-1; 8 bases match TRBD2. Per germline, CDR1 SQVTM and CDR2 ANQGSEA. The CDR3 is 13 residues long. Trimming cost V 8 bases and J 2 bases; bases outside gene matches: 6. CDR3 sequence reads: CSTGLADTDTQYF. The CDR3 coding sequence is TGCAGCACAGGACTAGCAGACACAGATACGCAGTATTTT.

This chain joins TRBV7-6 and TRBJ2-7; TRBD2 matches at 9 bases. The ends lost 0 bases at V and 2 bases at J; junction bases unmatched: 2. CDR1 and CDR2 from the germline V gene are SGHVS and FNYEAQ. This CDR3 contains 15 residues. The CDR3 DNA sequence: TGTGCCAGCAGCTTAGCCCTAGCGGGGACCTACGAGCAGTACTTC. Amino acid sequence: CASSLALAGTYEQYF.

This chain joins TRBV5-6 and TRBJ2-3; 9 bases agree with TRBD2. The germline CDR1 and CDR2 sequences are SGHDT and YYEEEE. The CDR3 runs to 15 residues. V dropped 4 bases and J dropped 4; count of bases not matched to a gene: 7. The CDR3 here is CASSPSGKGSDTQYF. The CDR3 bases are TGTGCCAGCAGCCCTAGCGGGAAAGGTTCAGATACGCAGTATTTT.

The chain joins TRBV2 to TRBJ2-5; tentative D call: TRBD2 (6 bases). Looked up from germline, CDR1 is SNHLY and CDR2 is FYNNEI. V shed 4 bases and J shed 2 bases, with 11 bases lying between them. The CDR3 contains 14 residues. The CDR3 nucleotides read TGTGCCAGCAGTGCGAGTAGCGGACAAGAGACCCAGTACTTC. Protein: CASSASSGQETQYF.

The chain carries TRBV6-5 and TRBJ2-7; 10 bases match TRBD2. Germline CDR1 MNHEY, CDR2 SVGAGI. The V gene end was trimmed by 5 bases and the J gene end by 5 bases; junction bases not matched to a gene: 9. This CDR3 has 15 amino acids. The CDR3 loop is CASSTLIAGGNEQYF. DNA of the CDR3: TGTGCCAGCAGTACACTTATAGCGGGGGGAAACGAGCAGTACTTC.

The chain combines TRBV10-1 with TRBJ1-1, with D possibly being TRBD1 (5 bases). CDR1 WNHNN and CDR2 SYGVQD come from the germline V gene (reference sequence). CDR3 length: 13 residues. Trimming stripped 5 bases from V and 6 bases from J, with 13 bases between. Written as DNA, the CDR3 is TGCGCCAGCAGTCCTGGGGGGACCTCTGAAGCTTTCTTT. It specifies CASSPGGTSEAFF.

This clone was found once. V usage is TRBV6-5 and J usage is TRBJ1-6, with TRBD1 matching over 7 bases. The CDR3 length is 15 residues. V lost 6 bases, J lost 11 bases, and 13 bases stayed unmatched. Germline values: CDR1 MNHEY, CDR2 SVGAGI. This CDR3 reads CASSRGAGGPPPLHF. CDR3 DNA: TGTGCCAGCAGCCGTGGGGCAGGGGGGCCCCCACCCCTCCACTTT.

This rearrangement joins TRBV5-1 to TRBJ2-2, with 10 bases aligning to TRBD2. V lost 3 bases and J lost 3; bases outside the gene matches: 8. Germline V lookup: CDR1 SGHRS, CDR2 YFSETQ. The CDR3 sequence is 17 residues long. Written as DNA, the CDR3 is TGCGCCAGCAGCTCGATTCTAGCGGGAGTCGACACCGGGGAGCTGTTTTTT. It encodes CASSSILAGVDTGELFF.

The chain links TRBV4-1 to TRBJ1-1; TRBD1 aligns across 9 bases. The CDR3 consists of 17 residues. Germline V gene data show CDR1 as MGHRA and CDR2 as YSYEKL. V lost 5 bases and J lost 1; bases outside the gene matches: 11. The CDR3 bases are TGCGCCAGCAGCTCTCGTACACAGGGGGCTAGGAACACTGAAGCTTTCTTT. This translates into CASSSRTQGARNTEAFF.

Here the CDR3 reads CASSLALGTGTGIRYEQYF. CDR3 DNA: TGCGCCAGCAGCTTGGCCCTGGGGACCGGGACAGGGATTCGATACGAGCAGTACTTC. The rearrangement links TRBV5-1 to TRBJ2-7; 9 bases are shared with TRBD1. The junction had 17 bases not matched to a gene; V was cut back by 0 bases and J by 4 bases. Looked up from germline, CDR1 is SGHRS and CDR2 is YFSETQ. CDR3 length equals 19 residues.

The V and J genes are TRBV11-2 and TRBJ2-1; 11 bases line up with TRBD2. V was pared by 8 bases and J by 7 bases, with 10 bases of the junction left unmatched. This CDR3 has 15 residues. The germline CDR1 and CDR2 sequences are SGHAT and FQNNGV. CDR3 sequence reads: CASLVGTSGLNEQFF. In DNA, the CDR3 is TGTGCCAGCCTAGTGGGGACTAGCGGTTTAAATGAGCAGTTCTTC.

The chain is built from TRBV14 and TRBJ2-1; TRBD2 agrees at 9 bases. Germline V lookup: CDR1 SGHDN, CDR2 FVKESK. This CDR3 contains 17 residues. V gave up 4 bases and J gave up 0 bases; unmatched junction bases: 7. CDR3 residues: CASSLLAGESSYNEQFF. In DNA form, the CDR3 reads TGTGCCAGCAGCCTACTAGCGGGCGAAAGCTCCTACAATGAGCAGTTCTTC. The full variable domain, with the rest looked up from reference TRBV14 and TRBJ2-1, is EAGVTQFPSHSVIEKGQTVTLRCDPISGHDNLYWYRRVMGKEIKFLLHFVKESKQDESGMPNNRFLAERTGGTYSTLKVQPAELEDSGVYFCASSLLAGESSYNEQFFGPGTRLTVL.

The rearrangement links TRBV11-2 to TRBJ2-3; TRBD2 aligns across 11 bases. The ends lost 0 bases at V and 6 bases at J; junction bases unmatched: 8. The CDR3 runs to 17 residues. From germline, CDR1 is SGHAT and CDR2 FQNNGV. The CDR3 DNA reads TGTGCCAGCAGCTTAGATCAGGGACTAGCGGTGCTGGATACGCAGTATTTT. It specifies CASSLDQGLAVLDTQYF.

The CDR3 loop reads CASSYSGTGSYEQYF. For the CDR3, the DNA is TGTGCCAGCAGTTACTCAGGGACAGGTTCCTACGAGCAGTACTTC. The rearrangement joins TRBV6-5 to TRBJ2-7; TRBD1 agrees at 8 bases. With 0 bases clipped from V and 1 base from J, the junction kept 2 bases outside the gene matches. The germline gives CDR1 MNHEY, CDR2 SVGAGI. This CDR3 spans 15 amino acids.

This clone was counted a few times. CDR3 DNA sequence: TGCAGTGTAGGGGGAAACACTGAAGCTTTCTTT. It is translated as CSVGGNTEAFF. V and J are TRBV20-1 and TRBJ1-1; possibly TRBD1 for D (6 bases). The CDR3 is made up of 11 amino acids. V lost 7 bases, J lost 2 bases, and 8 bases lay in between. The germline gives CDR1 DFQATT, CDR2 SNEGSKA (reference sequence).

CDR3 sequence reads: CASSQSGEGTNEQFF. CDR3 DNA: TGTGCCAGCAGCCAGAGCGGGGAAGGGACGAATGAGCAGTTCTTC. The rearrangement links TRBV13 to TRBJ2-1; 7 bases align to TRBD2. This CDR3 has 15 amino acids. Germline lookup yields CDR1 PRHDT and CDR2 FYEKMQ (reference sequence). J was trimmed by 7 bases and V by 5 bases; bases with no gene match: 11. The full variable domain, with the rest looked up from reference TRBV13 and TRBJ2-1, is AAGVIQSPRHLIKEKRETATLKCYPIPRHDTVYWYQQGPGQDPQFLISFYEKMQSDKGSIPDRFSAQQFSDYHSELNMSSLELGDSALYFCASSQSGEGTNEQFFGPGTRLTVL.

The chain couples TRBV11-3 to TRBJ2-6; D gene uncertain. Germline assignment: CDR1 SGHNT and CDR2 YENEEA. V lost 6 bases and J lost 0, with 9 bases in between. The CDR3 consists of 15 residues. CDR3 residues: CASSRGISGANVLTF. In DNA form, the CDR3 reads TGTGCCAGCAGTCGAGGCATCTCTGGGGCCAACGTCCTGACTTTC. Combining the CDR3 with reference TRBV11-3 and TRBJ2-6 gives the whole variable domain EAGVVQSPRYKIIEKKQPVAFWCNPISGHNTLYWYLQNLGQGPELLIRYENEEAVDDSQLPKDRFSAERLKGVDSTLKIQPAELGDSAVYLCASSRGISGANVLTFGAGSRLTVL.

The chain links TRBV7-9 to TRBJ1-1; unclear D gene. The CDR3 length is 15 residues. Germline CDR1 is SEHNR and CDR2 is FQNEAQ (reference sequence). Trimming stripped 4 bases from V and 1 base from J, with 13 bases between. CDR3: CASSSSRGKNTEAFF. The CDR3 bases are TGTGCCAGCAGCTCCTCCCGGGGAAAGAACACTGAAGCTTTCTTT.

V gene TRBV7-2 combines with J gene TRBJ2-1; 7 bases are a match to TRBD2. The J segment lost 2 bases and the V segment lost 5 bases, leaving 6 bases of the junction unmatched. This CDR3 comprises 15 residues. Germline assignment: CDR1 SGHTA and CDR2 FQGNSA. This chain's CDR3 is CASSGAGVPYNEQFF. In DNA, the CDR3 is TGTGCCAGCAGCGGGGCGGGAGTACCCTACAATGAGCAGTTCTTC.

The chain carries TRBV19 and TRBJ2-7, with unresolved D. Germline V lookup: CDR1 LNHDA, CDR2 SQIVND (reference sequence). CDR3 length: 12 residues. Trimming took 5 bases from V and 2 from J, leaving 7 bases between them. The CDR3 reads CASSGRPYEQYF. The CDR3 coding sequence is TGTGCCAGTAGTGGCAGGCCCTACGAGCAGTACTTC. The variable domain in full, with the rest retrieved from reference TRBV19 and TRBJ2-7, is DGGITQSPKYLFRKEGQNVTLSCEQNLNHDAMYWYRQDPGQGLRLIYYSQIVNDFQKGDIAEGYSVSREKKESFPLTVTSAQKNPTAFYLCASSGRPYEQYFGPGTRLTVT.

This clone turned up a few times. The chain carries TRBV7-3 and TRBJ1-2, with a weak D call TRBD1 (5 bases). Trimming shortened V by 1 base and J by 3 bases, and 6 bases separated the two germline ends. This CDR3 comprises 13 residues. The germline gives CDR1 SGHTA, CDR2 FQGTGA. CDR3 sequence: CASSLIGDYGYTF. The CDR3 nucleotides read TGTGCCAGCAGCTTAATAGGGGACTATGGCTACACCTTC.

The chain employs TRBV4-1 and TRBJ1-2; maybe TRBD1 (5 bases). The CDR3 length is 16 residues. V was clipped by 1 base and J by 5 bases, with 17 bases between them. Germline-derived CDR1 and CDR2 are MGHRA and YSYEKL. CDR3 coding DNA: TGCGCCAGCAGCCAAGCTTCCAGGGCCGGCACTTATGGCTACACCTTC. Its protein is CASSQASRAGTYGYTF.

This clone was recorded only once. The chain joins TRBV6-6 to TRBJ2-7; 7 bases are shared with TRBD1. The germline V gene has CDR1 MNHNY and CDR2 SVGAGI (reference sequence). This CDR3 spans 15 amino acids. V shed 7 bases, J shed 3 bases, and the junction held 12 bases outside the gene matches. The CDR3 DNA reads TGTGCCAGCACTAGTAGGGACAGAGATTACTACGAGCAGTACTTC. This translates into CASTSRDRDYYEQYF.

About this clone: This sample also contains other DNA sequences that code for the same CDR3. The V call is TRBV5-1, the J call TRBJ1-1; 9 nucleotides line up with TRBD1. This CDR3 has 14 residues. Germline V lookup: CDR1 SGHRS, CDR2 YFSETQ. Trimming at V came to 2 bases and at J to 3 bases, leaving 2 bases not matched to a gene. The CDR3 nucleotides are TGCGCCAGCAGCTTACAGGGGGCGGACACTGAAGCTTTCTTT. Protein: CASSLQGADTEAFF.

This chain connects TRBV5-5 to TRBJ1-2, with a possible D match to TRBD1 (5 bases). Per the germline V gene, CDR1 is SGHKS and CDR2 is YYEKEE (reference sequence). V was pared by 1 base and J by 3 bases, with 10 bases between. The CDR3 is 14 amino acids. CDR3 nucleotides: TGTGCCAGCAGCTTGCGTTGGGGGGACTATGGCTACACCTTC. This encodes CASSLRWGDYGYTF.